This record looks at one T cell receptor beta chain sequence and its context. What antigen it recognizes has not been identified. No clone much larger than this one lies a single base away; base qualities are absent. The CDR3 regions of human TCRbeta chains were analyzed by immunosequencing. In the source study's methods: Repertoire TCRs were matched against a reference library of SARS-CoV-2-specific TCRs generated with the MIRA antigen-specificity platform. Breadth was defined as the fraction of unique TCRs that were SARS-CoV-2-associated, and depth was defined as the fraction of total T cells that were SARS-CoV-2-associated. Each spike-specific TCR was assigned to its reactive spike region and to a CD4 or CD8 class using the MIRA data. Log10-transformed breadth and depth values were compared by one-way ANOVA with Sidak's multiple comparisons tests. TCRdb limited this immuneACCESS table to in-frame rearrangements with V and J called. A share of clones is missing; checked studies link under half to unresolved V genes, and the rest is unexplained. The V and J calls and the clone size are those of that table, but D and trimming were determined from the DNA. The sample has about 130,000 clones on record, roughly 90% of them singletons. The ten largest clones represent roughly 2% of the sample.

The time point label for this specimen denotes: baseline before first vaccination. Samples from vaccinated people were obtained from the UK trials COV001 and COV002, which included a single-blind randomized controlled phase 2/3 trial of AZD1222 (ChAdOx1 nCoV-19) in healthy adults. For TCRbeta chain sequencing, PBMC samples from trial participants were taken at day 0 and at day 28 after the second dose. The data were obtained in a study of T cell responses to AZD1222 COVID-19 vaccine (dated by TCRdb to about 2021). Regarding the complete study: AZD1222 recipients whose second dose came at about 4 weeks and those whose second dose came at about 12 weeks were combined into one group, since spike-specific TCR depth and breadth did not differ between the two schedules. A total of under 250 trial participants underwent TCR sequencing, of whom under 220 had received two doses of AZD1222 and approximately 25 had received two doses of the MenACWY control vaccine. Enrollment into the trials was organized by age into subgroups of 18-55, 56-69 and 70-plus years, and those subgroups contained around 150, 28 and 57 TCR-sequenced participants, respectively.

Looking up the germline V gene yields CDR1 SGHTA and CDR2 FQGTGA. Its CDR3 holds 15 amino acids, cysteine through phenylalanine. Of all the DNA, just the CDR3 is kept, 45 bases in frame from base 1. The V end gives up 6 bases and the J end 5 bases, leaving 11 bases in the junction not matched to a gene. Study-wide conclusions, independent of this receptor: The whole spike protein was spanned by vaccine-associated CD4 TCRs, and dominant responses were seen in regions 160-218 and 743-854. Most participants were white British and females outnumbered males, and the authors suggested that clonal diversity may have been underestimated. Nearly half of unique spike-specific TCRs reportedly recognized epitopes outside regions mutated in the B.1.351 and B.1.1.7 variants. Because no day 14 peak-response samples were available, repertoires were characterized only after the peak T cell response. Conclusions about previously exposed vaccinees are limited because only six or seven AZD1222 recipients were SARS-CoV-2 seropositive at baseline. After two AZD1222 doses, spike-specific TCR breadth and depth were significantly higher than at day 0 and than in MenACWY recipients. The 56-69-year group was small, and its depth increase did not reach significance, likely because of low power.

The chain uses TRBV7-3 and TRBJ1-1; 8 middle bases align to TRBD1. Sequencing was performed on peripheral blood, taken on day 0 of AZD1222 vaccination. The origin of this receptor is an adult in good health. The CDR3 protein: CASRIPGGFRTEAFF. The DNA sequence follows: TGTGCCAGCAGAATCCCAGGGGGCTTTAGGACTGAAGCTTTCTTT.